Listed below are T cell receptor beta chains from one sample, sequenced in a study of blood T cell repertoires in COVID-19. Produced via immunoSEQ multiplex PCR; TCRdb's table is partial and in-frame only. Seen here are 75,000 to 80,000 clones, 88% observed once, and the top ten hold approximately 9.7%. The specimen sequenced was peripheral blood. These receptors all come from a human donor in a cohort sampled during active COVID-19. CDR3s include the opening cysteine and the closing phenylalanine or tryptophan. The D gene is left open where the match is weak. Expanded clones get a size class; other rows say once, few or many, or leave the size out.

v_call	clone_size	d_call	j_call	cdr3_aa	cdr3_nt
TRBV6-6	.	TRBD1	TRBJ1-1	CASSYSGTERTEAFF	TGTGCCAGCAGTTACTCCGGGACAGAAAGAACTGAAGCTTTCTTT
TRBV7-3	.	TRBD1	TRBJ1-1	CASSSGTGKAFF	TGTGCCAGCAGCTCGGGGACAGGTAAAGCTTTCTTT
TRBV6-5	once	TRBD1	TRBJ2-5	CASTPRTGGQETQYF	TGTGCCAGCACCCCGCGGACAGGGGGCCAAGAGACCCAGTACTTC
TRBV13	.	TRBD2	TRBJ2-3	CASSLGLAGRDTQYF	TGTGCCAGCAGCTTAGGACTAGCGGGGAGGGATACGCAGTATTTT
TRBV7-9	.	TRBD1	TRBJ2-1	CASSLRTGGNNEQFF	TGTGCCAGCAGCTTACGGACAGGGGGGAACAATGAGCAGTTCTTC
TRBV5-6	.	.	TRBJ1-2	CASSHRATYYGYTF	TGTGCCAGCAGCCACCGTGCTACGTACTATGGCTACACCTTC
TRBV27	.	.	TRBJ2-7	CASSPLQDYYEQYF	TGTGCCAGCAGTCCCCTTCAAGACTACTACGAGCAGTACTTC
TRBV9	.	.	TRBJ2-7	CASSVATKSSYEQYF	TGTGCCAGCAGCGTAGCAACTAAAAGCTCCTACGAGCAGTACTTC
TRBV6-1	.	.	TRBJ1-3	CASSESLVLSSGNTIYF	TGTGCCAGCAGTGAAAGCTTAGTGTTGAGCTCTGGAAACACCATATATTTT
TRBV5-6	once	TRBD2	TRBJ2-2	CASSLISSGSTGELFF	TGTGCCAGCAGCTTGATCTCTAGCGGTAGTACCGGGGAGCTGTTTTTT
TRBV7-2	.	.	TRBJ1-5	CASNLGGNNQPQHF	TGTGCCAGCAACCTTGGGGGGAACAATCAGCCCCAGCATTTT
TRBV7-6	.	TRBD1	TRBJ2-7	CASSLGTGDEQYF	TGTGCCAGCAGCCTGGGGACAGGGGACGAGCAGTACTTC
TRBV5-1	.	TRBD1	TRBJ1-1	CASSYDTGAAFF	TGCGCCAGCAGCTACGACACAGGGGCAGCTTTCTTT
TRBV19	many	TRBD1	TRBJ2-7	CASSSGTGMYEQYF	TGTGCCAGTAGTTCCGGGACAGGGATGTACGAGCAGTACTTC
TRBV5-1	few	.	TRBJ2-7	CASSLGSREQYF	TGCGCCAGCAGCTTGGGTAGCCGGGAGCAGTACTTC
TRBV7-6	.	TRBD2	TRBJ2-2	CASSLAPMSGGRTGELFF	TGTGCCAGCAGCTTAGCGCCGATGAGCGGGGGGAGGACCGGGGAGCTGTTTTTT
TRBV9	once	.	TRBJ2-3	CASSLSPQTRRRTDTQYF	TGTGCCAGCAGCCTCAGCCCTCAGACCCGGAGGCGCACAGATACGCAGTATTTT
TRBV3-1/TRBV3-2	once	TRBD2	TRBJ2-7	CASSRDYPYEQYF	TGTGCCAGCTCTAGGGACTACCCCTACGAGCAGTACTTC
TRBV14	.	TRBD2	TRBJ2-1	CASSLRTSGGARFF	TGTGCCAGCAGCCTCAGAACTAGCGGGGGGGCCCGGTTCTTC
TRBV4-1	.	.	TRBJ1-2	CASSWARGTSDYGYTF	TGCGCCAGCAGCTGGGCGAGGGGGACATCTGACTATGGCTACACCTTC
TRBV4-1	.	.	TRBJ1-5	CASSQIPRVQPQHF	TGCGCCAGCAGCCAAATACCCCGGGTTCAGCCCCAGCATTTT
TRBV6-4	.	TRBD2	TRBJ2-4	CASSEVAGVAKNIQYF	TGTGCCAGCAGTGAAGTAGCGGGGGTAGCCAAAAACATTCAGTACTTC
TRBV5-4	once	.	TRBJ2-3	CASSPGLVSTDTQYF	TGTGCCAGCAGCCCCGGACTGGTTAGCACAGATACGCAGTATTTT
TRBV21-1	.	.	TRBJ2-7	CASTQVAGGLREQYF	TGTGCCAGCACCCAGGTGGCGGGGGGGCTACGGGAGCAGTACTTC
TRBV19	once	TRBD1	TRBJ2-7	CASSITGTGMSEQYF	TGTGCCAGTAGTATTACCGGGACAGGGATGAGCGAGCAGTACTTC
TRBV6-5	.	TRBD1	TRBJ2-7	CASSWGQMYEQYF	TGTGCCAGCAGTTGGGGACAGATGTACGAGCAGTACTTC
TRBV5-1	.	.	TRBJ2-5	CASSLLSGLGETQYF	TGCGCCAGCAGCTTGCTTTCGGGGTTGGGGGAGACCCAGTACTTC